The 19 T cell receptor beta chains below all came from one sample that was sequenced in a study of blood T cell repertoires in COVID-19. Sequencing was performed with immunoSEQ multiplex PCR; in TCRdb, only in-frame clones are kept and a portion is missing. Here the sample spans over 250,000 clones, 85% being singletons. Specimen: peripheral blood. The origin of the receptors is a man in his fifties or sixties with active or convalescent COVID-19.

V and J are TRBV28 and TRBJ2-7; no clear D. The CDR3 is 15 amino acids. V was pared by 7 bases and J by 2 bases, with 18 bases between. Germline CDR1 and CDR2: MDHEN and SYDVKM. The CDR3, as DNA: TGTGCCAGCACCCGAGGAGAAGTGCCTCCCTACGAGCAGTACTTC. Protein: CASTRGEVPPYEQYF.

This clone was detected only once. The chain recombines TRBV11-3 with TRBJ1-1, with D perhaps matching TRBD1 (5 bases). This CDR3 has 12 residues. The V gene lost 4 bases and the J gene lost 11 bases, with 14 bases spanning the gap. Germline lookup yields CDR1 SGHNT and CDR2 YENEEA. The CDR3 DNA is TGTGCCAGCAGCTCCCGTGGGGGGAACGCTTTCTTT. As protein: CASSSRGGNAFF.

This clone was picked up one time. This chain links TRBV7-2 with TRBJ2-1; D possibly corresponds to TRBD2 (6 bases). The CDR3 has 15 residues. V was pared by 1 base and J by 2 bases, with 9 bases between. Germline V gene lookup returns CDR1 SGHTA and CDR2 FQGNSA. In nucleotides, the CDR3 is TGTGCCAGCAGCTTAGTAGGAGGGCCCTACAATGAGCAGTTCTTC. It is translated as CASSLVGGPYNEQFF.

This sequence joins TRBV3-1 (or the pseudogene TRBV3-2) and TRBJ1-1; maybe TRBD1 (6 bases). Germline V gene sequence: CDR1 LGHDT, CDR2 YNNKEL (reference sequence). Trimming removed 1 base from V and 6 bases from J, with 12 bases in between. The length of the CDR3 is 14 residues. The CDR3 coding sequence is TGTGCCAGCAGCCAAGGACAGGAGCTACCTGAAGCTTTCTTT. Amino acids: CASSQGQELPEAFF.

The V and J genes are TRBV18 and TRBJ1-4; D unclear. The CDR3 loop spans 13 amino acids. Between the trimmed V and J ends, which lost 3 bases and 16 bases, there was a span of 18 bases. The germline V gene encodes CDR1 KGHSH and CDR2 LQKENI. The CDR3 region has the DNA TGTGCCAGCTCACCCGGGATAGGGTCCGCGAGGTTTTTT. Its protein product is CASSPGIGSARFF.

This rearrangement joins TRBV11-2 to TRBJ2-7; 9 positions match TRBD2. V lost 3 bases and J lost 11; bases outside the gene matches: 8. Per germline, CDR1 SGHAT and CDR2 FQNNGV. The CDR3 runs 13 residues. The CDR3 region is CASSLGSGRVEYF. The CDR3, as DNA: TGTGCCAGCAGCTTGGGTAGCGGGAGAGTTGAGTACTTC.

This chain uses TRBV27 with TRBJ2-7, with 10 nucleotides matching TRBD1. V shed 6 bases and J 7 bases; nucleotides not matched to a gene: 3. The germline CDR1 and CDR2 sequences are MNHEY and SMNVEV (reference sequence). The CDR3 has 12 residues. Written as DNA, the CDR3 is TGTGCCAGCAGGACAGGGGGCAGGGAGCAGTACTTC. Its protein product is CASRTGGREQYF.

This clone has a handful of counts. The chain has TRBV12-5 and TRBJ2-1, with TRBD1 matching over 11 bases. CDR1 is LGHNT, CDR2 FRNRAP, per germline. V shed 6 bases, J shed 7 bases, and the junction held 8 bases outside the gene matches. The CDR3 is 15 amino acids. The CDR3 region has the DNA TGTGCTAGTGGCCCCGGGACAGGGGGTAGGAATGAGCAGTTCTTC. As protein: CASGPGTGGRNEQFF.

This chain connects TRBV19 to TRBJ1-1; no firm D call. V was trimmed by 6 bases and J by 5 bases, leaving 22 bases between them. Germline CDR1 LNHDA, CDR2 SQIVND (reference sequence). The CDR3 length is 16 residues. The CDR3 reads CASRSSYGKLTTEAFF. Here the CDR3 DNA reads TGTGCCAGTAGAAGTAGCTACGGGAAACTAACGACTGAAGCTTTCTTT.

The J gene is TRBJ2-1, the V gene TRBV7-9; tentatively, D is TRBD2 (6 bases). With 8 bases removed from V and 3 bases from J, the gap between germline ends came to 11 bases. CDR3 length equals 13 residues. Germline CDR1 reads SEHNR; CDR2 reads FQNEAQ (reference sequence). The CDR3 DNA sequence: TGTGCCAGCCGACGAGCGGGCTACAATGAGCAGTTCTTC. Translating gives CASRRAGYNEQFF.

The chain is built from TRBV9 and TRBJ2-2, with a weak D call TRBD2 (6 bases). V gave up 2 bases and J gave up 6 bases, with 17 bases separating them. The CDR3 extends over 16 amino acids. Germline lookup yields CDR1 SGDLS and CDR2 YYNGEE. CDR3 DNA sequence: TGTGCCAGCAGCGTGGTTTTGCGGGATAGACCCGGGGAGCTGTTTTTT. Translated: CASSVVLRDRPGELFF.

About this clone itself: This sample also contains other DNA sequences that code for the same CDR3. This chain joins TRBV2 and TRBJ1-1; D call uncertain. CDR1 is SNHLY and CDR2 is FYNNEI in the germline V gene. V lost 5 bases, J lost 2 bases, and 9 bases lay in between. The CDR3 is 13 amino acids. The CDR3 DNA reads TGTGCCAGCAGTTTGACGGGAAACACTGAAGCTTTCTTT. Encoded protein: CASSLTGNTEAFF.

The chain uses TRBV6-5 and TRBJ2-1; no definite D call. Germline assignment: CDR1 MNHEY and CDR2 SVGAGI. Trimming pared 6 bases from V and 0 bases from J, leaving 12 bases between. This CDR3 region has 15 residues. The CDR3 bases are TGTGCCAGCAGAACCGGGTTGAGCTCCTACAATGAGCAGTTCTTC. This encodes CASRTGLSSYNEQFF.

This CDR3 reads CASSSPRGNTEAFF. Here the CDR3 DNA reads TGTGCCAGCAGTTCACCTAGGGGGAACACTGAAGCTTTCTTT. The chain carries TRBV28 and TRBJ1-1; possibly TRBD1 for D (5 bases). The CDR3 runs 14 residues. The germline CDR1 and CDR2 sequences are MDHEN and SYDVKM. Trimming stripped 4 bases from V and 1 base from J, with 10 bases between.

This clone was observed once. The V and J genes are TRBV4-3 and TRBJ2-1; TRBD2 agrees at 9 bases. The CDR3 extends over 15 amino acids. Trimming removed 3 bases from V and 4 bases from J; junction bases left unmatched: 4. The V gene's germline CDR1 is LGHNA and CDR2 YSLEER. CDR3 loop: CASSHRLAAYNEQFF. The CDR3 bases are TGCGCCAGCAGCCATCGACTAGCGGCATACAATGAGCAGTTCTTC.

The gene calls are TRBV19 and TRBJ2-1; D remains ambiguous. This CDR3 spans 14 amino acids. The V gene lost 3 bases and the J gene lost 6 bases, with 12 bases spanning the gap. The germline V gene has CDR1 LNHDA and CDR2 SQIVND (reference sequence). CDR3 nucleotides: TGTGCCAGTAGTATCGGCCGAAGAGGCAATGAGCAGTTCTTC. Its translation is CASSIGRRGNEQFF.

J is TRBJ1-3 and V is TRBV6-5; 10 positions match TRBD1. J lost 4 bases, V lost 4 bases, and 4 bases had no gene match. CDR1 and CDR2 from the germline V gene are MNHEY and SVGAGI. The length of the CDR3 is 15 residues. The DNA for the CDR3 is TGTGCCAGCAGTTGGGGACAGGGGTCCGGAAACACCATATATTTT. Its protein is CASSWGQGSGNTIYF.

This clone was picked up a small number of times. The genes are TRBV4-1 and TRBJ1-4; D is possibly TRBD1 (5 bases). Germline CDR1 and CDR2: MGHRA and YSYEKL. Trimming stripped 3 bases from V and 8 bases from J, with 13 bases between. The CDR3 is 14 residues long. The CDR3 is CASSQEGYLEKLFF. The CDR3 DNA reads TGCGCCAGCAGCCAGGAGGGGTACTTGGAAAAACTGTTTTTT.

V and J are TRBV5-4 and TRBJ2-2, with 10 bases matching TRBD2. Germline-derived CDR1 and CDR2 are SGHNT and YYREEE (reference sequence). Germline trimming cut 5 bases from V and 7 bases from J; bases unmatched to any gene: 8. CDR3 length equals 15 residues. In DNA form, the CDR3 reads TGTGCCAGCAGGAGAAGCGGGAGGGCTGGCGGGGAGCTGTTTTTT. This translates into CASRRSGRAGGELFF.